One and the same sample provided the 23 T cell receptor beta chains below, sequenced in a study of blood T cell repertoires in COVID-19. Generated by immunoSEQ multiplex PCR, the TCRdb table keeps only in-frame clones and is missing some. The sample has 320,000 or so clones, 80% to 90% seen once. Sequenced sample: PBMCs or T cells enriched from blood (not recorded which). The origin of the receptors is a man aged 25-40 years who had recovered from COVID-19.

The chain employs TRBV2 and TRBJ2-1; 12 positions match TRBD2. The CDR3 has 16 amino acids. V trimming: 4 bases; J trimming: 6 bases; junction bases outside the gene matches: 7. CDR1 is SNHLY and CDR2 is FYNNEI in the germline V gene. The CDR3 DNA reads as TGTGCCAGCAGTGCGGCACTAGCGGGGGGAAGCAATGAGCAGTTCTTC. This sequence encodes CASSAALAGGSNEQFF.

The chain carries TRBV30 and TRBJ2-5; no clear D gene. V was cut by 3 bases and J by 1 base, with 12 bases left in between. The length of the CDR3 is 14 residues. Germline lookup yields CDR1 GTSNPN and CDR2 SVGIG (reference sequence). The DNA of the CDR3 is TGTGCCTGGAGGTTTTCAATCCCCCAAGAGACCCAGTACTTC. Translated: CAWRFSIPQETQYF.

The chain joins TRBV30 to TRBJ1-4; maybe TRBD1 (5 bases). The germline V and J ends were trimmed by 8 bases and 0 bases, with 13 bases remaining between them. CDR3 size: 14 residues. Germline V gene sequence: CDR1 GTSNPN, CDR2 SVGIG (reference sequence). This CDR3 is CAADDSATNEKLFF. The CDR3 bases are TGTGCCGCGGACGACAGTGCAACTAATGAAAAACTGTTTTTT.

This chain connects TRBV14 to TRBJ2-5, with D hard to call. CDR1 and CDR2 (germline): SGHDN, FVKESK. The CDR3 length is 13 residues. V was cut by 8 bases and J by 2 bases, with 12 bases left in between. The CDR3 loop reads CASWAVRQETQYF. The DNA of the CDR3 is TGTGCCAGCTGGGCCGTACGGCAAGAGACCCAGTACTTC.

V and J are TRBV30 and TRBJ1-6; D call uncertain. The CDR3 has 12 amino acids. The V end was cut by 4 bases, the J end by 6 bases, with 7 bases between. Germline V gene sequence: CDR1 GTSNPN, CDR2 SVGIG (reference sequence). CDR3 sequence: CAWTTSNSPLHF. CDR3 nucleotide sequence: TGTGCCTGGACAACCAGTAATTCACCCCTCCACTTT.

CDR3 sequence reads: CASSTQRAQHF. In nucleotides, the CDR3 is TGTGCCAGTAGTACCCAGAGGGCCCAGCATTTT. V is TRBV19 and J is TRBJ1-5; D is unresolved. This CDR3 has 11 amino acids. Germline V gene lookup returns CDR1 LNHDA and CDR2 SQIVND (reference sequence). Trimming left V 4 bases short and J 11 bases short, with 9 bases between. Looking up the rest from reference TRBV19 and TRBJ1-5 gives the full variable domain: DGGITQSPKYLFRKEGQNVTLSCEQNLNHDAMYWYRQDPGQGLRLIYYSQIVNDFQKGDIAEGYSVSREKKESFPLTVTSAQKNPTAFYLCASSTQRAQHFGDGTRLSIL.

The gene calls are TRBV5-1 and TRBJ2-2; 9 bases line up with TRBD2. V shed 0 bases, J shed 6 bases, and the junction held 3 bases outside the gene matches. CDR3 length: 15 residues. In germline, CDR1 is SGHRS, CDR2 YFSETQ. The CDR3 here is CASSLASGTPGELFF. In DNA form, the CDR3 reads TGCGCCAGCAGCTTGGCTAGCGGGACCCCCGGGGAGCTGTTTTTT.

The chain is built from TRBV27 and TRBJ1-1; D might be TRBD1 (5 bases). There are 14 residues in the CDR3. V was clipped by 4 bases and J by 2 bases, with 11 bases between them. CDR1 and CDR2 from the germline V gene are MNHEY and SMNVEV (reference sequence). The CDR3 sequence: CASSSYTGNTEAFF. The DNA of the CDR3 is TGTGCCAGCAGTTCCTATACAGGAAACACTGAAGCTTTCTTT.

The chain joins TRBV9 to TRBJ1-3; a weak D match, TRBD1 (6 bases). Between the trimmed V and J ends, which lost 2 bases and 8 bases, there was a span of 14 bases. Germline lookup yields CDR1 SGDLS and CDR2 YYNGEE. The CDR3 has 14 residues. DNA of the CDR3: TGTGCCAGCAGCGTGCGGCAGGGGTTAGACACCATATATTTT. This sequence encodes CASSVRQGLDTIYF.

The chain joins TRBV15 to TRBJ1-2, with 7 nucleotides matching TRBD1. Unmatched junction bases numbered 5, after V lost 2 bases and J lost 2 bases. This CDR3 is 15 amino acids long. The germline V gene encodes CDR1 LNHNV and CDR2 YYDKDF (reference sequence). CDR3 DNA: TGTGCCACCAGCAGAAGGGGACAGAAGAACTATGGCTACACCTTC. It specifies CATSRRGQKNYGYTF.

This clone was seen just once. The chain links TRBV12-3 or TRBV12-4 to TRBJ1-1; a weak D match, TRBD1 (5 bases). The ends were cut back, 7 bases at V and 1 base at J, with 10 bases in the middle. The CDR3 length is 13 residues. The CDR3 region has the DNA TGTGCCAGCACCGAAACAGGGAACACTGAAGCTTTCTTT. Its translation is CASTETGNTEAFF.

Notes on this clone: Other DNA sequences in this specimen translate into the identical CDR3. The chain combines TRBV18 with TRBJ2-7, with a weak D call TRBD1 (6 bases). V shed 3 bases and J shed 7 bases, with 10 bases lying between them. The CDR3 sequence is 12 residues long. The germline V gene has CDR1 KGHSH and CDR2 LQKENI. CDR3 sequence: CASSPGTSEQYF. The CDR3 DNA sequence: TGTGCCAGCTCACCTGGGACATCGGAGCAGTACTTC.

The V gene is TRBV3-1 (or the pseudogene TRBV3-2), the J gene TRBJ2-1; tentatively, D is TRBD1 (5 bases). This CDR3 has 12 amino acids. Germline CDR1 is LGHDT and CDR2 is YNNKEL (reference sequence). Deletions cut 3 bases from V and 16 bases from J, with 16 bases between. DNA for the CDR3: TGTGCCAGCAGCCAGACGGTTATACAGGTTTTCTTC. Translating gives CASSQTVIQVFF.

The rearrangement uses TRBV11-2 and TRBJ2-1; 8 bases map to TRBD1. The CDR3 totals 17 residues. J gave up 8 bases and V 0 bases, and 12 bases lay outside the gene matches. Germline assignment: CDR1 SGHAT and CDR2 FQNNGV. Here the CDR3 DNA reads TGTGCCAGCAGCTTAGAACCCCCCCGGACAGGGCTCGATGAGCAGTTCTTC. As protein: CASSLEPPRTGLDEQFF.

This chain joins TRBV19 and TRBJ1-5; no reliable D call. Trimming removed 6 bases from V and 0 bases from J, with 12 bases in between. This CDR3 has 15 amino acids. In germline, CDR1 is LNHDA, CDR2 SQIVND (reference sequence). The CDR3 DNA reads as TGTGCCAGTAGCCCGGGTCTAACTAGCAATCAGCCCCAGCATTTT. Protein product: CASSPGLTSNQPQHF.

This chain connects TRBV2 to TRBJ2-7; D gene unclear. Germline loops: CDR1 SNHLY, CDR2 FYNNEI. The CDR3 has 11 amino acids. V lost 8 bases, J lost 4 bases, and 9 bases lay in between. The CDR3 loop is CASGDTYEQYF. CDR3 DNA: TGTGCCAGCGGAGATACTTACGAGCAGTACTTC.

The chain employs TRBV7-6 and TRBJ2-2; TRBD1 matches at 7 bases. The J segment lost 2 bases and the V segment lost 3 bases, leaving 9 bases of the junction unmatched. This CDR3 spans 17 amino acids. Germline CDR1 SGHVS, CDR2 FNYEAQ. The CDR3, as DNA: TGTGCCAGCAGCTTTAAGGCAGGGGGTTATAACACCGGGGAGCTGTTTTTT. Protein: CASSFKAGGYNTGELFF.

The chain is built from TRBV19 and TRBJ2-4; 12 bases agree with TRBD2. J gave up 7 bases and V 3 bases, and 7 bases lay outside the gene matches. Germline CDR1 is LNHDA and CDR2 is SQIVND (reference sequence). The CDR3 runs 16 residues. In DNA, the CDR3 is TGTGCCAGTAGTATGCGGACTAGCGGGGTAGCGAACATTCAGTACTTC. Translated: CASSMRTSGVANIQYF.

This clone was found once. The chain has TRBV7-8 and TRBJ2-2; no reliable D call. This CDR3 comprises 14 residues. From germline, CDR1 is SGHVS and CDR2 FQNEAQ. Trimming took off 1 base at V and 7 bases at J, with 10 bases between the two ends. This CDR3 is CASSLEVSSGELFF. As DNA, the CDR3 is TGTGCCAGCAGCTTAGAGGTTAGCAGCGGGGAGCTGTTTTTT. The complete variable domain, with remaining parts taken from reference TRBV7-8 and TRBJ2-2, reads GAGVSQSPRYKVAKRGQDVALRCDPISGHVSLFWYQQALGQGPEFLTYFQNEAQLDKSGLPSDRFFAERPEGSVSTLKIQRTQQEDSAVYLCASSLEVSSGELFFGEGSRLTVL.

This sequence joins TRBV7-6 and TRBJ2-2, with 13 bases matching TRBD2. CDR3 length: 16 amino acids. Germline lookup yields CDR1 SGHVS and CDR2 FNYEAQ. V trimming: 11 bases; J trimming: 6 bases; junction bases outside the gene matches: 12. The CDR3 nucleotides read TGTGCCGCAACTAGCGGGGGGGCTGGTTACGCCGGGGAGCTGTTTTTT. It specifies CAATSGGAGYAGELFF.

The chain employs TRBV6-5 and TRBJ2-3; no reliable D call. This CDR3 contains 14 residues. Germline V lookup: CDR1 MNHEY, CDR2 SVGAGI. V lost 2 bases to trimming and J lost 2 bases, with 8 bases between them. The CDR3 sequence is CASSYEWSTDTQYF. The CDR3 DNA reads TGTGCCAGCAGTTACGAGTGGTCCACAGATACGCAGTATTTT.

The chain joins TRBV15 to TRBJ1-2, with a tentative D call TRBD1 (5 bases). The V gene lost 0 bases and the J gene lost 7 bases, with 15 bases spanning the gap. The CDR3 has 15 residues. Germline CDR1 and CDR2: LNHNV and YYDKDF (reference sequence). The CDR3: CATSRDLSGLGGYTF. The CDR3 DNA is TGTGCCACCAGCAGAGATCTATCAGGGCTAGGTGGCTACACCTTC.

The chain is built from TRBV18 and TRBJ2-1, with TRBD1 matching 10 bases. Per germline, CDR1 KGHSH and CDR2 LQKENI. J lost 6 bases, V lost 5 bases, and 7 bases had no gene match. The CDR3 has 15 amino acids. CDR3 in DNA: TGTGCCAGCTCAGCCCGGGACAGGGGTATCAATGAGCAGTTCTTC. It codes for CASSARDRGINEQFF.